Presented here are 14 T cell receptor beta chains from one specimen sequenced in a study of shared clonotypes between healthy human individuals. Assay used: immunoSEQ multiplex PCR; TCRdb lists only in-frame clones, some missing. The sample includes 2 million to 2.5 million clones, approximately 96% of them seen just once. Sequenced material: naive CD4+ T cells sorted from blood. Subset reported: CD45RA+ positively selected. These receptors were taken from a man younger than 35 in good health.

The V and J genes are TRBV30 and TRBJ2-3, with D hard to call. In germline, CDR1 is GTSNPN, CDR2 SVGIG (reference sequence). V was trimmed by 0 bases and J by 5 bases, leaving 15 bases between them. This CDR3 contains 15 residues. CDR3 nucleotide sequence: TGTGCCTGGAGTGTACTCCTTCGCAATCGAGATACGCAGTATTTT. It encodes CAWSVLLRNRDTQYF.

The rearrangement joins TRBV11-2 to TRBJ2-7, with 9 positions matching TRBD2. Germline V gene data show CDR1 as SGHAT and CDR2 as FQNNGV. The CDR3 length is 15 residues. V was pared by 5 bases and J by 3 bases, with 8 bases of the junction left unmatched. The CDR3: CASSVSSGKSYEQYF. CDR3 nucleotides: TGTGCCAGCAGCGTATCTAGCGGGAAAAGCTACGAGCAGTACTTC.

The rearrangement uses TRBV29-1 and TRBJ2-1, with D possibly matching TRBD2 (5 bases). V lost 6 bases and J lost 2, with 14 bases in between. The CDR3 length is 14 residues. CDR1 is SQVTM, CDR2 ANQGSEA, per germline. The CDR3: CSVPELAAYNEQFF. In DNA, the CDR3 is TGCAGCGTCCCAGAGCTAGCTGCCTACAATGAGCAGTTCTTC.

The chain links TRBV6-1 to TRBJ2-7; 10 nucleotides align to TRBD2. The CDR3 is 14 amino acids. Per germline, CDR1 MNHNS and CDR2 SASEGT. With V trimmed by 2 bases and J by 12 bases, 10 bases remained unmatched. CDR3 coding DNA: TGTGCCAGCAGTGAAAGGACTCTAGCGGGAGTATGGTACTTC. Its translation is CASSERTLAGVWYF.

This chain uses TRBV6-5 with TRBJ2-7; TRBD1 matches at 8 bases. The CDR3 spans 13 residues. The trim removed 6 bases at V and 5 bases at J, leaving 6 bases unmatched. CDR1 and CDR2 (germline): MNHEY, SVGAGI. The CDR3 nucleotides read TGTGCCAGCAGCCGGACAGGGACAAACGAGCAGTACTTC. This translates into CASSRTGTNEQYF.

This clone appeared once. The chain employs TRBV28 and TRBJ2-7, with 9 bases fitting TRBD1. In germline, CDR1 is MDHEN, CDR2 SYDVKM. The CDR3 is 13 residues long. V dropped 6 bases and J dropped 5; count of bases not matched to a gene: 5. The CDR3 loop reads CASRGQGSDEQYF. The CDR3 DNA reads TGTGCCAGCAGGGGACAGGGAAGCGACGAGCAGTACTTC.

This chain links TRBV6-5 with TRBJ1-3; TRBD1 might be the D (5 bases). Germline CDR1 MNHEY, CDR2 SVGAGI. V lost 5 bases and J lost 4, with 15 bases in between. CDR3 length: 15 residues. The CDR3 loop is CASSKLSGTGNTIYF. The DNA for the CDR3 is TGTGCCAGCAGTAAACTATCCGGGACCGGAAACACCATATATTTT.

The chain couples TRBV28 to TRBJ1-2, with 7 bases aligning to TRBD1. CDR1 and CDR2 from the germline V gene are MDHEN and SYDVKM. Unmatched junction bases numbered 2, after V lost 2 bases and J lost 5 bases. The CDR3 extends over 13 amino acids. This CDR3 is CASSLRQGYGYTF. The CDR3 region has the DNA TGTGCCAGCAGTTTACGACAGGGATATGGCTACACCTTC.

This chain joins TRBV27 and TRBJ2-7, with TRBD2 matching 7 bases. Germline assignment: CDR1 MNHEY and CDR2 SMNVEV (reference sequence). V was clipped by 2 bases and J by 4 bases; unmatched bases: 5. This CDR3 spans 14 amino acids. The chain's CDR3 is CASSLELASYEQYF. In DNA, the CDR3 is TGTGCCAGCAGTTTAGAACTAGCGTCTTACGAGCAGTACTTC.

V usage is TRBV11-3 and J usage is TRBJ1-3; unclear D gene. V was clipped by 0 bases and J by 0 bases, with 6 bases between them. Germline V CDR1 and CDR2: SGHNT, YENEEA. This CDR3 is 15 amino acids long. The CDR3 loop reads CASSLDGISGNTIYF. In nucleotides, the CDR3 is TGTGCCAGCAGCTTAGATGGGATCTCTGGAAACACCATATATTTT.

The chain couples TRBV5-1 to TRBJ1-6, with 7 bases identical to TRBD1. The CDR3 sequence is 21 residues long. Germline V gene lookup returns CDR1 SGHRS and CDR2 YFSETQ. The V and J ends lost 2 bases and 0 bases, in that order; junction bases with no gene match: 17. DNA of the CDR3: TGCGCCAGCAGCTTCCGGCCACGAGACAGGGAAACGAGCTCCTATAATTCACCCCTCCACTTT. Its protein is CASSFRPRDRETSSYNSPLHF.

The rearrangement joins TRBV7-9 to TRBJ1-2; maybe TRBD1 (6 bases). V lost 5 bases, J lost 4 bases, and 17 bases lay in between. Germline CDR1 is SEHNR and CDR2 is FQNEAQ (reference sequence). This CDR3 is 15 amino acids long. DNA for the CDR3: TGTGCCAGCAGCCCCCCTACTCAGGGGTCCTATGGCTACACCTTC. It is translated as CASSPPTQGSYGYTF. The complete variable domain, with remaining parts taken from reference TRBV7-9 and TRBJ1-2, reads DTGVSQNPRHKITKRGQNVTFRCDPISEHNRLYWYRQTLGQGPEFLTYFQNEAQLEKSRLLSDRFSAERPKGSFSTLEIQRTEQGDSAMYLCASSPPTQGSYGYTFGSGTRLTVV.

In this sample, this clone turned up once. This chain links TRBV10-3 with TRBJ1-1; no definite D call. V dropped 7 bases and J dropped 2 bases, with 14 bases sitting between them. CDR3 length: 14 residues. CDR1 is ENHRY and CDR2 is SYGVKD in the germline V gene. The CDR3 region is CAITQQVFNTEAFF. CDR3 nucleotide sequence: TGTGCCATCACCCAGCAGGTATTCAACACTGAAGCTTTCTTT.

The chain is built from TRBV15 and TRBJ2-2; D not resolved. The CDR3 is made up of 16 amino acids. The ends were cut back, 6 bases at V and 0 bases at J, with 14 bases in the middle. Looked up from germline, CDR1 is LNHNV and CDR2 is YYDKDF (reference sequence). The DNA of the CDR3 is TGTGCCACCAGACCACTCGGCAGCGCGAACACCGGGGAGCTGTTTTTT. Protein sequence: CATRPLGSANTGELFF.